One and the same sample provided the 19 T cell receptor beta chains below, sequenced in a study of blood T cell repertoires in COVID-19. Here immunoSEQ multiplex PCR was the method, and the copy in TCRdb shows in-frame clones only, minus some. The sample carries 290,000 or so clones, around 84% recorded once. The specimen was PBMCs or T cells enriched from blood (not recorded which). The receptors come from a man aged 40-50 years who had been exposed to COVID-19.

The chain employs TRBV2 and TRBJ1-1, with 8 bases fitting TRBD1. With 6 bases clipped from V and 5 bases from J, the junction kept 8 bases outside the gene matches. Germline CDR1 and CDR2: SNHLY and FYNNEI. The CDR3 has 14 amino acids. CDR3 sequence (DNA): TGTGCCAGCAGGACCGGGACAGGAGGTACTGAAGCTTTCTTT. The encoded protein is CASRTGTGGTEAFF.

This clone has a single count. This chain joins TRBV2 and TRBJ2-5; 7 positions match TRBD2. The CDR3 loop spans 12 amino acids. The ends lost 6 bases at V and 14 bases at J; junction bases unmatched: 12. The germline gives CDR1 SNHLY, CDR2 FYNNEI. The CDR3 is CASRSGGPVPYF. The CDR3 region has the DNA TGTGCCAGCAGGTCGGGGGGACCCGTCCCCTACTTC.

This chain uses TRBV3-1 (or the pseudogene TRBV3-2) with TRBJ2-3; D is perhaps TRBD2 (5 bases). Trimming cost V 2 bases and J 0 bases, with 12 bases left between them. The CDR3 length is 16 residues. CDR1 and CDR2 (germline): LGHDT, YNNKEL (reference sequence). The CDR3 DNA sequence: TGTGCCAGCAGCCAACCATCCCGCGGGAGCACAGATACGCAGTATTTT. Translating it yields CASSQPSRGSTDTQYF.

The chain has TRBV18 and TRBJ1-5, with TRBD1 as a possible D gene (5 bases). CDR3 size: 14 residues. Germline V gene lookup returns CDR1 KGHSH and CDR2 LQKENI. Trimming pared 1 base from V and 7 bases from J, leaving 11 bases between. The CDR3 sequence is CASSPRPGRQPQHF. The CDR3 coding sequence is TGTGCCAGCTCACCACGGCCAGGGCGCCAGCCCCAGCATTTT.

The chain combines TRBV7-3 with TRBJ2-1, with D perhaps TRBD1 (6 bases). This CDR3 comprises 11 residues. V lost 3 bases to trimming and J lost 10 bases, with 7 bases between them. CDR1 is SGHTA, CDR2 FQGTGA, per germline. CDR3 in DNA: TGTGCCAGCAGCTTCGGGACAGAGCAGTTCTTC. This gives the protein CASSFGTEQFF.

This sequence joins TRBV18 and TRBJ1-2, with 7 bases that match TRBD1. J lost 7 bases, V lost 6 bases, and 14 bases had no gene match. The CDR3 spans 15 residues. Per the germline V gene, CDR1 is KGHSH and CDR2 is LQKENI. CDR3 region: CASSSGDSAYFGYTF. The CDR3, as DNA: TGTGCCAGCTCTTCCGGGGACAGTGCCTATTTTGGCTACACCTTC. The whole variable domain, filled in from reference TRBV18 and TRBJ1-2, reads NAGVMQNPRHLVRRRGQEARLRCSPMKGHSHVYWYRQLPEEGLKFMVYLQKENIIDESGMPKERFSAEFPKEGPSILRIQQVVRGDSAAYFCASSSGDSAYFGYTFGSGTRLTVV.

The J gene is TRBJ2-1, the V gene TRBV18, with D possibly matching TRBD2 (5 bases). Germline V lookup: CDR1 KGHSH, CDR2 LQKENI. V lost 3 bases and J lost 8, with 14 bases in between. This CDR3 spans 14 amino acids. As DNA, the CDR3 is TGTGCCAGCTCACCCACTAGGGTGGTGGATGAGCAGTTCTTC. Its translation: CASSPTRVVDEQFF. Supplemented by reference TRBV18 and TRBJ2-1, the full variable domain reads NAGVMQNPRHLVRRRGQEARLRCSPMKGHSHVYWYRQLPEEGLKFMVYLQKENIIDESGMPKERFSAEFPKEGPSILRIQQVVRGDSAAYFCASSPTRVVDEQFFGPGTRLTVL.

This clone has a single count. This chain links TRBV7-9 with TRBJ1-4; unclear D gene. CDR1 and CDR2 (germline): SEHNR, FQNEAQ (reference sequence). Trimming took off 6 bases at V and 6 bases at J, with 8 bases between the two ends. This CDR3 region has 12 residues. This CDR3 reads CASSWADEKLFF. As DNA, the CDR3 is TGTGCCAGCAGTTGGGCCGATGAAAAACTGTTTTTT. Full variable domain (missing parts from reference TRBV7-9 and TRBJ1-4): DTGVSQNPRHKITKRGQNVTFRCDPISEHNRLYWYRQTLGQGPEFLTYFQNEAQLEKSRLLSDRFSAERPKGSFSTLEIQRTEQGDSAMYLCASSWADEKLFFGSGTQLSVL.

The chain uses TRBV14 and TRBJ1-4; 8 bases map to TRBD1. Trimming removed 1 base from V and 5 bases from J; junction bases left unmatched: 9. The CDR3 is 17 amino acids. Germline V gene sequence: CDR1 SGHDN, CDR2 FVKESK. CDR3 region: CASSQVKGTGWNEKLFF. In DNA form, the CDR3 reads TGTGCCAGCAGCCAAGTTAAAGGGACAGGTTGGAATGAAAAACTGTTTTTT.

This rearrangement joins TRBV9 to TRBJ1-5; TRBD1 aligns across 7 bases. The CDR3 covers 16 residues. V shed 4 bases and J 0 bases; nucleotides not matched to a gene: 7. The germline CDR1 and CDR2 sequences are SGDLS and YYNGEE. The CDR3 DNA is TGTGCCAGCAGCCCTGAAGGGGGCAATAGCAATCAGCCCCAGCATTTT. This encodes CASSPEGGNSNQPQHF.

The CDR3 DNA follows: TGTGCCACTCGCCGACTAGCGGGAACAAAGACCCAGTACTTC. This encodes CATRRLAGTKTQYF. The V and J genes are TRBV19 and TRBJ2-5; 11 bases agree with TRBD2. CDR3 size: 14 residues. Germline values: CDR1 LNHDA, CDR2 SQIVND (reference sequence). The V gene end was trimmed by 10 bases and the J gene end by 6 bases; junction bases not matched to a gene: 10.

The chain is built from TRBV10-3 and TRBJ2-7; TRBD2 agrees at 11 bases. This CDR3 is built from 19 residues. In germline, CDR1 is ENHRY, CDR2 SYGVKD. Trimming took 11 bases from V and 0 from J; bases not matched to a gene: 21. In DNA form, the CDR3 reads TGTGCCTGTAGCGGGGATGGGACTAGCGGAACGGATAGCTCCTACGAGCAGTACTTC. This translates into CACSGDGTSGTDSSYEQYF.

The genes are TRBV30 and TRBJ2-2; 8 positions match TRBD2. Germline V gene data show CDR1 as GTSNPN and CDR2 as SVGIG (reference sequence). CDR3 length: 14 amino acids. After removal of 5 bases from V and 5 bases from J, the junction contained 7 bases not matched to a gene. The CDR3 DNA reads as TGTGCCTGGGAGGCGGGAGGTATGACCGGGGAGCTGTTTTTT. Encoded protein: CAWEAGGMTGELFF.

The CDR3 loop reads CAIRPGLAAEQYF. The CDR3 nucleotides are TGTGCCATCAGGCCGGGACTAGCGGCCGAGCAGTACTTC. The rearrangement links TRBV10-3 to TRBJ2-7; 11 bases align to TRBD2. The CDR3 consists of 13 residues. CDR1 is ENHRY, CDR2 SYGVKD, per germline. Trimming took 6 bases from V and 6 from J; bases not matched to a gene: 4.

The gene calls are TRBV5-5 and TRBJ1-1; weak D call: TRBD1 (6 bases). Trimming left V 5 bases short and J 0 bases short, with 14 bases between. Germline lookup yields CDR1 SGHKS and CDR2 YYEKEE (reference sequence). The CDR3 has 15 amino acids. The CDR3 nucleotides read TGTGCCAGCAGTTTTACAGGGTTCATGAACACTGAAGCTTTCTTT. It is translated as CASSFTGFMNTEAFF.

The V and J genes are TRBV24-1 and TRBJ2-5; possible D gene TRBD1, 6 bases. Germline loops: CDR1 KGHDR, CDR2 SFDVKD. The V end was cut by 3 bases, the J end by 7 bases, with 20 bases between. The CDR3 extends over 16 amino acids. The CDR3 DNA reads TGTGCCACCAGTGATCCCAAAGGGGACACCCTCGTGACCCAGTACTTC. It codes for CATSDPKGDTLVTQYF.

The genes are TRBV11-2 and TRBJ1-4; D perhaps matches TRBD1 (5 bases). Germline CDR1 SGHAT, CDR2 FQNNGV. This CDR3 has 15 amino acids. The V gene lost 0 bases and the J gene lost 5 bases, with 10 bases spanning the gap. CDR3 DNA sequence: TGTGCCAGCAGCTTAGAGGGGCGGGGAAATGAAAAACTGTTTTTT. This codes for CASSLEGRGNEKLFF.

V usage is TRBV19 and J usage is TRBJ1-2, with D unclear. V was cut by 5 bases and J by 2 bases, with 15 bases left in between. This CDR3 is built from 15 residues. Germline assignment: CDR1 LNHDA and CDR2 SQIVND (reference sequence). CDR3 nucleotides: TGTGCCAGTAGTTCCCGCGAGGGTTTCAACTATGGCTACACCTTC. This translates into CASSSREGFNYGYTF.

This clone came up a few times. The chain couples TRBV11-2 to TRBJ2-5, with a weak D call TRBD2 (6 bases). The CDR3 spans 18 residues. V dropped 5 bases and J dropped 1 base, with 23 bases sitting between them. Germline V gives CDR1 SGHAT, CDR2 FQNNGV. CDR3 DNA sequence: TGTGCCAGCAGCCCCAAGTGGCGGGGCCCCCTTGGCCAAGAGACCCAGTACTTC. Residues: CASSPKWRGPLGQETQYF.